These 27 T cell receptor beta chains originate from one sample sequenced in a study of OX40 agonist ivuxolimab in advanced cancers. The repertoire was sequenced with immunoSEQ multiplex PCR; TCRdb's copy has only in-frame clones and lacks some. The sample has 60,000 to 65,000 clones; roughly 90% are singletons. Here the sequenced sample was CD4+ or CD8+ T cells sorted from blood, taken in a trial of the OX40 agonist ivuxolimab. These receptors were collected from an adult with an advanced solid tumor such as melanoma, head and neck, liver or kidney cancer.

The chain joins TRBV5-4 to TRBJ1-6; D possibly corresponds to TRBD1 (6 bases). The germline V and J ends were trimmed by 4 bases and 8 bases, with 10 bases remaining between them. CDR3 length equals 13 residues. Germline lookup yields CDR1 SGHNT and CDR2 YYREEE (reference sequence). The CDR3 DNA reads TGTGCCAGCAGCCGGGACATGGATTCACCCCTCCACTTT. The encoded protein is CASSRDMDSPLHF.

This clone appeared once. Other DNA sequences in this sample translate to the same CDR3. V and J are TRBV6-6 and TRBJ1-3; 10 bases map to TRBD1. Trimming cost V 4 bases and J 5 bases; bases outside gene matches: 5. The CDR3 has 15 residues. Germline V lookup: CDR1 MNHNY, CDR2 SVGAGI (reference sequence). DNA of the CDR3: TGTGCCAGCAGTTCCCCGGGACAGGGGAGAAACACCATATATTTT. Encoded protein: CASSSPGQGRNTIYF.

The genes are TRBV10-1 and TRBJ2-7, with 9 nucleotides matching TRBD1. The CDR3 has 13 residues. CDR1 is WNHNN, CDR2 SYGVQD, per germline (reference sequence). J lost 6 bases, V lost 4 bases, and 4 bases had no gene match. The DNA of the CDR3 is TGCGCCAGCAGTGTGGACAGGGGATCCGAGCAGTACTTC. Its protein is CASSVDRGSEQYF.

The chain has TRBV5-1 and TRBJ2-1; D not resolved. Looked up from germline, CDR1 is SGHRS and CDR2 is YFSETQ. V dropped 0 bases and J dropped 2 bases, with 3 bases sitting between them. The CDR3 has 13 amino acids. CDR3 residues: CASSLGAYNEQFF. CDR3 DNA sequence: TGCGCCAGCAGCTTGGGGGCCTACAATGAGCAGTTCTTC.

The chain is built from TRBV19 and TRBJ2-1; D possibly uses TRBD1 or TRBD2 (6 bases each). Germline V CDR1 and CDR2: LNHDA, SQIVND (reference sequence). The CDR3 has 16 residues. Trimming pared 3 bases from V and 0 bases from J, leaving 12 bases between. The CDR3 sequence is CASSISGALSYNEQFF. The CDR3 DNA is TGTGCCAGTAGTATCTCGGGGGCTCTCTCCTACAATGAGCAGTTCTTC.

V gene TRBV18 combines with J gene TRBJ1-1; 8 bases line up with TRBD1. Germline-derived CDR1 and CDR2 are KGHSH and LQKENI. This CDR3 comprises 16 residues. V shed 3 bases, J shed 6 bases, and the junction held 12 bases outside the gene matches. The CDR3 region is CASSPLRTGGYSEAFF. CDR3 nucleotide sequence: TGTGCCAGCTCACCCTTAAGAACAGGGGGTTACTCTGAAGCTTTCTTT.

V and J are TRBV30 and TRBJ1-2, with a possible D match to TRBD1 (5 bases). The V gene lost 5 bases and the J gene lost 5 bases, with 9 bases spanning the gap. CDR1 GTSNPN and CDR2 SVGIG come from the germline V gene (reference sequence). The CDR3 is 11 residues long. This CDR3 is CAWDRVYGYTF. The DNA for the CDR3 is TGTGCCTGGGACAGAGTTTATGGCTACACCTTC.

The chain is built from TRBV6-1 and TRBJ2-3; 12 bases are a match to TRBD2. CDR1 MNHNS and CDR2 SASEGT come from the germline V gene. V lost 1 base, J lost 12 bases, and 5 bases stayed unmatched. This CDR3 has 14 amino acids. CDR3 DNA sequence: TGTGCCAGCAGTGAAGAGCTAGCGGGGGGGGGCCAGTATTTT. Its translation is CASSEELAGGGQYF.

This sequence joins TRBV6-5 and TRBJ2-2; D unclear. The CDR3 has 11 residues. Trimming took off 6 bases at V and 6 bases at J, with 5 bases between the two ends. Per germline, CDR1 MNHEY and CDR2 SVGAGI. The CDR3 loop reads CASSRPGELFF. DNA of the CDR3: TGTGCCAGCAGCCGACCCGGGGAGCTGTTTTTT.

The CDR3 protein is CASSPSGEQETQYF. In nucleotides, the CDR3 is TGTGCCAGCAGCCCGAGCGGGGAACAAGAGACCCAGTACTTC. This chain joins TRBV11-2 and TRBJ2-5; 7 bases fit TRBD2. The germline gives CDR1 SGHAT, CDR2 FQNNGV. Germline trimming cut 5 bases from V and 2 bases from J; bases unmatched to any gene: 5. This CDR3 contains 14 residues.

This clone was seen only a few times. CDR3 amino acids: CASSLFGGVKDEQYF. CDR3 DNA sequence: TGTGCCAGCAGCTTATTTGGGGGAGTGAAGGACGAGCAGTACTTC. The chain employs TRBV7-3 and TRBJ2-7, with D perhaps given as TRBD1 or TRBD2 (5 bases each). This CDR3 has 15 residues. V lost 2 bases and J lost 5, with 16 bases in between. Germline lookup yields CDR1 SGHTA and CDR2 FQGTGA. The variable domain in full, completed from reference TRBV7-3 and TRBJ2-7, reads GAGVSQTPSNKVTEKGKYVELRCDPISGHTALYWYRQSLGQGPEFLIYFQGTGAADDSGLPNDRFFAVRPEGSVSTLKIQRTERGDSAVYLCASSLFGGVKDEQYFGPGTRLTVT.

The genes are TRBV18 and TRBJ1-5; D ambiguous. With 2 bases removed from V and 7 bases from J, the gap between germline ends came to 9 bases. The CDR3 sequence is 13 residues long. The germline V gene has CDR1 KGHSH and CDR2 LQKENI. Here the CDR3 reads CASSPGDRQPQHF. The CDR3 DNA reads as TGTGCCAGCTCACCAGGGGATAGACAGCCCCAGCATTTT.

The chain carries TRBV7-9 and TRBJ1-4; weak D call: TRBD1 (6 bases). This CDR3 spans 15 amino acids. Looked up from germline, CDR1 is SEHNR and CDR2 is FQNEAQ (reference sequence). V dropped 5 bases and J dropped 5 bases, with 15 bases sitting between them. The CDR3, as DNA: TGTGCCAGCAGCCCTCGGGGGGGCCGAAATGAAAAACTGTTTTTT. It translates to CASSPRGGRNEKLFF. The full variable domain, completed using reference TRBV7-9 and TRBJ1-4, is DTGVSQNPRHKITKRGQNVTFRCDPISEHNRLYWYRQTLGQGPEFLTYFQNEAQLEKSRLLSDRFSAERPKGSFSTLEIQRTEQGDSAMYLCASSPRGGRNEKLFFGSGTQLSVL.

The chain employs TRBV18 and TRBJ1-1, with TRBD1 identical over 12 bases. This CDR3 region has 18 residues. V lost 2 bases and J lost 1; bases outside the gene matches: 8. Germline V gives CDR1 KGHSH, CDR2 LQKENI. In DNA form, the CDR3 reads TGTGCCAGCTCACCAAACCGCGGGACAGGGGGCAGGAACACTGAAGCTTTCTTT. This encodes CASSPNRGTGGRNTEAFF.

The CDR3 sequence: CASSLGLAGSADGELFF. The DNA for the CDR3 is TGTGCCAGCAGCCTGGGACTAGCGGGGTCCGCGGACGGGGAGCTGTTTTTT. The J gene is TRBJ2-2, the V gene TRBV5-4; TRBD2 agrees at 13 bases. Germline CDR1 and CDR2: SGHNT and YYREEE (reference sequence). With 4 bases clipped from V and 7 bases from J, the junction kept 10 bases outside the gene matches. This CDR3 has 17 residues.

The gene calls are TRBV5-5 and TRBJ2-2; 12 nucleotides match TRBD1. CDR1 and CDR2 from the germline V gene are SGHKS and YYEKEE (reference sequence). Trimming at V came to 4 bases and at J to 4 bases, leaving 8 bases not matched to a gene. This CDR3 has 17 residues. CDR3 sequence reads: CASSLGAGQGATGELFF. CDR3 nucleotides: TGTGCCAGCAGCCTAGGTGCGGGACAGGGGGCCACCGGGGAGCTGTTTTTT.

As regards this clone: At one of its ends the junction is not consistent with the germline gene, which may arise from a read error. The chain links TRBV10-3 to TRBJ2-7, with 7 bases matching TRBD2. CDR3 length: 13 amino acids. Germline V gene lookup returns CDR1 ENHRY and CDR2 SYGVKD. CDR3 DNA: TGTGCCAGCAGTTCCGGGACTAACTACGAGCAGTACTTC. As protein: CASSSGTNYEQYF.

A word on this clone: Other DNA sequences of this sample code for an identical CDR3. V is TRBV9 and J is TRBJ2-1; D is unresolved. Per germline, CDR1 SGDLS and CDR2 YYNGEE. The CDR3 extends over 14 amino acids. V was clipped by 0 bases and J by 1 base, with 5 bases between them. In nucleotides, the CDR3 is TGTGCCAGCAGCGTAGGGGGTTCCTACAATGAGCAGTTCTTC. It translates to CASSVGGSYNEQFF.

The chain couples TRBV25-1 to TRBJ2-5; no definite D call. This CDR3 has 13 residues. Between the trimmed V and J ends, which lost 4 bases and 5 bases, there was a span of 11 bases. Germline V gene lookup returns CDR1 MGHDK and CDR2 SYGVNS. The CDR3 here is CASSGLGGETQYF. The CDR3 nucleotides read TGTGCCAGCAGTGGGCTAGGTGGTGAGACCCAGTACTTC.

This clone showed up just a few times. The V and J genes are TRBV9 and TRBJ1-6; TRBD1 might be the D (5 bases). The CDR3 sequence is 16 residues long. Germline values: CDR1 SGDLS, CDR2 YYNGEE. The V and J ends lost 4 bases and 8 bases respectively, with 19 bases between them. This CDR3 is CASSPFGGGIHSPLHF. The CDR3 DNA reads as TGTGCCAGCAGCCCCTTCGGGGGGGGAATACATTCACCCCTCCACTTT.

The chain carries TRBV19 and TRBJ2-1, with D unresolved. Germline V lookup: CDR1 LNHDA, CDR2 SQIVND (reference sequence). V lost 1 base to trimming and J lost 1 base, with 14 bases between them. CDR3 length: 17 residues. CDR3 sequence reads: CASSIAPRIGSYNEQFF. In DNA, the CDR3 is TGTGCCAGTAGTATAGCTCCCCGCATAGGGTCCTACAATGAGCAGTTCTTC.

The rearrangement uses TRBV30 and TRBJ2-7, with TRBD2 identical over 11 bases. CDR3 length equals 18 residues. The germline CDR1 and CDR2 sequences are GTSNPN and SVGIG (reference sequence). The V gene end was trimmed by 0 bases and the J gene end by 6 bases; junction bases not matched to a gene: 16. The CDR3 DNA reads as TGTGCCTGGAGTGTGGTGGGGGGCAGCACTAGCGGGAGACGCGAGCAGTACTTC. It yields the protein CAWSVVGGSTSGRREQYF.

The chain joins TRBV18 to TRBJ2-5; 7 bases agree with TRBD2. CDR3 length equals 17 residues. The V gene end was trimmed by 3 bases and the J gene end by 2 bases; junction bases not matched to a gene: 12. The germline gives CDR1 KGHSH, CDR2 LQKENI. The CDR3 loop is CASSPPSGAGPQETQYF. The DNA for the CDR3 is TGTGCCAGCTCACCTCCAAGCGGGGCGGGCCCGCAAGAGACCCAGTACTTC. The full variable domain, rest sourced from reference TRBV18 and TRBJ2-5, is NAGVMQNPRHLVRRRGQEARLRCSPMKGHSHVYWYRQLPEEGLKFMVYLQKENIIDESGMPKERFSAEFPKEGPSILRIQQVVRGDSAAYFCASSPPSGAGPQETQYFGPGTRLLVL.

In its sample, this clone was seen once. The chain joins TRBV2 to TRBJ1-4; 11 bases agree with TRBD1. Germline lookup yields CDR1 SNHLY and CDR2 FYNNEI. The length of the CDR3 is 14 residues. V shed 5 bases, J shed 7 bases, and the junction held 3 bases outside the gene matches. CDR3 region: CASSPGQGVEKLFF. The CDR3 coding sequence is TGTGCCAGCAGTCCGGGACAGGGGGTTGAAAAACTGTTTTTT.

This chain connects TRBV14 to TRBJ1-1; 7 bases align to TRBD1. Germline values: CDR1 SGHDN, CDR2 FVKESK. V shed 3 bases, J shed 7 bases, and the junction held 5 bases outside the gene matches. The CDR3 contains 13 residues. The CDR3 protein is CASSQGQKSEAFF. Here the CDR3 DNA reads TGTGCCAGCAGCCAGGGACAGAAAAGTGAAGCTTTCTTT. Filled out from reference TRBV14 and TRBJ1-1, the complete variable domain reads EAGVTQFPSHSVIEKGQTVTLRCDPISGHDNLYWYRRVMGKEIKFLLHFVKESKQDESGMPNNRFLAERTGGTYSTLKVQPAELEDSGVYFCASSQGQKSEAFFGQGTRLTVV.

The rearrangement uses TRBV5-1 and TRBJ1-2; the match to TRBD1 covers 7 bases. CDR1 and CDR2 (germline): SGHRS, YFSETQ. V lost 2 bases to trimming and J lost 2 bases; unmatched junction nucleotides: 9. The CDR3 consists of 16 residues. The CDR3 nucleotides read TGCGCCAGCAGCTTTGATCCGGGACAGCTAAACTATGGCTACACCTTC. Its protein is CASSFDPGQLNYGYTF. The full variable domain, completed using reference TRBV5-1 and TRBJ1-2, is KAGVTQTPRYLIKTRGQQVTLSCSPISGHRSVSWYQQTPGQGLQFLFEYFSETQRNKGNFPGRFSGRQFSNSRSEMNVSTLELGDSALYLCASSFDPGQLNYGYTFGSGTRLTVV.

V usage is TRBV30 and J usage is TRBJ2-7, with 7 nucleotides matching TRBD2. The V gene end was trimmed by 7 bases and the J gene end by 1 base; junction bases not matched to a gene: 1. CDR3 length: 11 amino acids. Germline V gene lookup returns CDR1 GTSNPN and CDR2 SVGIG (reference sequence). CDR3 amino acids: CAFGGSYEQYF. As DNA, the CDR3 is TGTGCCTTCGGGGGGTCCTACGAGCAGTACTTC.